The T cell receptor beta chain under discussion was sequenced for a study of T cell repertoires in cytomegalovirus infection. The overall study: Both CMV infection and a matching HLA type were indicated by public TCR beta signatures.

Germline values: CDR1 KGHSH, CDR2 LQKENI. With 3 bases removed from V and 3 bases from J, the gap between germline ends came to 9 bases. CDR3 size: 13 residues. This clonotype was seen only once. The CDR3 does not end in the conserved phenylalanine or tryptophan, so this is likely a read error. TCRdb redid the calling of the reads with MiXCR, one entry per CDR3 protein. This table has around 250,000 distinct CDR3 sequences, 15% to 20% appearing once. This clonotype originated in a human donor in good health (CMV status not recorded). Some clones in this sample may be carry-over from other donors' samples. V gene TRBV18 combines with J gene TRBJ2-7, with D tentatively TRBD1 (5 bases). The sample consisted of CD8+ T cells from PBMCs. CDR3 sequence reads: CASSPSDNYEQYL. The CDR3 DNA reads as TGTGCCAGCTCACCGTCGGACAACTACGAGCAGTACTTA.